Following are 2 T cell receptor beta chains from one sample sequenced in a study of CD8+CD57+ T cells in acquired aplastic anemia. TCR beta VDJ and CDR3 profiling used genomic DNA as template. Each CDR3 protein gets one entry after TCRdb re-called the reads with MiXCR. The sample lists hundreds of thousands of distinct CDR3 sequences, 55% to 75% occurring once. The sample consisted of sorted CD4+, CD8+, or CD8+CD57+ T cells (not recorded which) from PBMCs. These receptors were taken from a human donor in good health, serving as a control.

The V call is TRBV7-9, the J call TRBJ2-7; tentatively, D is TRBD1 or TRBD2 (6 bases each). V dropped 4 bases and J dropped 6 bases, with 13 bases sitting between them. Germline loops: CDR1 SEHNR, CDR2 FQNEAQ (reference sequence). The CDR3 loop spans 13 amino acids. CDR3 amino acids: CASSSVGGSEQYF. The CDR3 nucleotides read TGTGCCAGCAGCTCCGTCGGGGGCTCCGAGCAGTACTTC.

The chain recombines TRBV19 with TRBJ1-5; D is unclear. The CDR3 covers 15 residues. With 1 base removed from V and 4 bases from J, the gap between germline ends came to 11 bases. Germline assignment: CDR1 LNHDA and CDR2 SQIVND (reference sequence). The CDR3 loop is CASSIGRGKNQPQHF. The CDR3 DNA reads TGTGCCAGTAGTATAGGGAGAGGAAAGAATCAGCCCCAGCATTTT. Drawing the rest from reference TRBV19 and TRBJ1-5, the complete variable domain is DGGITQSPKYLFRKEGQNVTLSCEQNLNHDAMYWYRQDPGQGLRLIYYSQIVNDFQKGDIAEGYSVSREKKESFPLTVTSAQKNPTAFYLCASSIGRGKNQPQHFGDGTRLSIL.